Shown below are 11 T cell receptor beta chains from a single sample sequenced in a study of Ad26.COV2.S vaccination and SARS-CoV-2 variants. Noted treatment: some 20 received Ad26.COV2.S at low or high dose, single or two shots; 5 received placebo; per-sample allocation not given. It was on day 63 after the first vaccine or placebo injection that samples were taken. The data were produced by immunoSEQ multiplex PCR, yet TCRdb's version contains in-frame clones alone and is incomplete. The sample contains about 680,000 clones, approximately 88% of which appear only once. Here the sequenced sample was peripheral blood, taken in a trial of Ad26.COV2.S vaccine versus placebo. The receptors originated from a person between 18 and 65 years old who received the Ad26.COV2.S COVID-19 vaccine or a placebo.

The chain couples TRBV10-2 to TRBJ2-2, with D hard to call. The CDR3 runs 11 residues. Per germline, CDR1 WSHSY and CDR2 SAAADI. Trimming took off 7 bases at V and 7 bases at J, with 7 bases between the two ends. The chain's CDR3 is CASTDFGELFF. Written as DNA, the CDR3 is TGCGCCAGCACTGACTTCGGGGAGCTGTTTTTT.

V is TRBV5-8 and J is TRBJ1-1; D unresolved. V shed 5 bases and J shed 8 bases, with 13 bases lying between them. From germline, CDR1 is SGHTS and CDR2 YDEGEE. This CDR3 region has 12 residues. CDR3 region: CASRLGPGEAFF. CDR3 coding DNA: TGTGCCAGCAGATTAGGACCCGGAGAAGCTTTCTTT.

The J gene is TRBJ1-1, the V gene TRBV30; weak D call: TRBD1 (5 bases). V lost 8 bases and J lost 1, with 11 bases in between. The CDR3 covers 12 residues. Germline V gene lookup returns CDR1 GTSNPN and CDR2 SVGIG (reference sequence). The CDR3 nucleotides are TGTGCCCTGGACGGGGGGAACACTGAAGCTTTCTTT. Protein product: CALDGGNTEAFF.

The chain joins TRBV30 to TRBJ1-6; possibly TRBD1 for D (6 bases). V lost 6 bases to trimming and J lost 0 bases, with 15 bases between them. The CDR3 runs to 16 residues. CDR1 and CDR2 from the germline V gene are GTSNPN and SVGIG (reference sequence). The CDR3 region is CACLSGGSSYNSPLHF. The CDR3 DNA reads TGTGCCTGCCTTTCCGGGGGCAGCTCCTATAATTCACCCCTCCACTTT.

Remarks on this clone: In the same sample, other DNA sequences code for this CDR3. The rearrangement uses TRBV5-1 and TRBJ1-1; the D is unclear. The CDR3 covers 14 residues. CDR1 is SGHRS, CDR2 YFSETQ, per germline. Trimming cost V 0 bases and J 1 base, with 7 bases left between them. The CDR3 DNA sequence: TGCGCCAGCAGCTTGGGACCATCGAACACTGAAGCTTTCTTT. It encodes CASSLGPSNTEAFF.

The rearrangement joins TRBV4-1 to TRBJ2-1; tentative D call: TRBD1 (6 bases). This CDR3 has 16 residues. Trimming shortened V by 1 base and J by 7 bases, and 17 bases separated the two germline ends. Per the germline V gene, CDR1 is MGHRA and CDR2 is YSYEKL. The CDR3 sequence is CASSQGQGTGRNEQFF. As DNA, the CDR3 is TGCGCCAGCAGCCAAGGTCAGGGAACAGGGCGTAATGAGCAGTTCTTC.

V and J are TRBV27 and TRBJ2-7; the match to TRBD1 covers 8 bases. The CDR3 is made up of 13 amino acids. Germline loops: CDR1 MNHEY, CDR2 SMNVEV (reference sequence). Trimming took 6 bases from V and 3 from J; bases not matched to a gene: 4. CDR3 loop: CASRGTGDYEQYF. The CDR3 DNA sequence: TGTGCCAGCAGGGGGACAGGAGACTACGAGCAGTACTTC.

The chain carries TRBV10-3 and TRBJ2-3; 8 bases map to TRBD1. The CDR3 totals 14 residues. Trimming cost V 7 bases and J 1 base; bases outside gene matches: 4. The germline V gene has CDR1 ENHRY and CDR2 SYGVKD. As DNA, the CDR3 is TGTGCCATCACTGACAGGGGTGGCACAGATACGCAGTATTTT. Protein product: CAITDRGGTDTQYF.

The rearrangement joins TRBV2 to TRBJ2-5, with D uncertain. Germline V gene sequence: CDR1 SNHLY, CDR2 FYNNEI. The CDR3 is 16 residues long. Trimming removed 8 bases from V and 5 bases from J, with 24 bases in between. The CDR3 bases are TGTGCCAGCGGAACCCGGGCCACAGCGAATGGGGAGACCCAGTACTTC. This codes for CASGTRATANGETQYF.

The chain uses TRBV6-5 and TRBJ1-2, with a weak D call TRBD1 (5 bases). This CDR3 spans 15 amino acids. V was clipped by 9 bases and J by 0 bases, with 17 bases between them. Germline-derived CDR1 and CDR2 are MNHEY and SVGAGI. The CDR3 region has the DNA TGTGCCAGTCATGCAAGACAGACAGCTAACTATGGCTACACCTTC. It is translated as CASHARQTANYGYTF.

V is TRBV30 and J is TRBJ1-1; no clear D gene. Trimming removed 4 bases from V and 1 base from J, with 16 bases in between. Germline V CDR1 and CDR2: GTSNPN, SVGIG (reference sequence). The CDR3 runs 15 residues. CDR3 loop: CAWIVSEAWNTEAFF. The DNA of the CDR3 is TGTGCCTGGATTGTTTCGGAAGCGTGGAACACTGAAGCTTTCTTT.